These 24 T cell receptor beta chains were sequenced from one sample in a study of OX40 agonist ivuxolimab in advanced cancers. TCRdb's table, derived via immunoSEQ multiplex PCR, lists solely in-frame clones and lacks some. The sample holds 59,000 or so clones; roughly 80% are singletons and the top ten take more than 3%. The source was CD4+ or CD8+ T cells sorted from blood, collected in a trial of the OX40 agonist ivuxolimab. These receptors originate from an adult with an advanced solid tumor such as melanoma, head and neck, liver or kidney cancer.

The V gene is TRBV7-9, the J gene TRBJ1-3, with D unclear. CDR1 is SEHNR and CDR2 is FQNEAQ in the germline V gene (reference sequence). This CDR3 comprises 16 residues. V lost 5 bases and J lost 0, with 14 bases in between. As DNA, the CDR3 is TGTGCCAGCAGCCACCCGGTAGGGATCTCTGGAAACACCATATATTTT. Translated: CASSHPVGISGNTIYF.

The chain employs TRBV19 and TRBJ1-1, with a weak D call TRBD1 (6 bases). Per germline, CDR1 LNHDA and CDR2 SQIVND (reference sequence). The CDR3 is made up of 15 amino acids. V was pared by 6 bases and J by 2 bases, with 16 bases between. The CDR3 nucleotides are TGTGCCAGTAGAAAAGGCCAGGGGTCTAACACTGAAGCTTTCTTT. It yields the protein CASRKGQGSNTEAFF. The whole variable domain, remainder taken from reference TRBV19 and TRBJ1-1, is DGGITQSPKYLFRKEGQNVTLSCEQNLNHDAMYWYRQDPGQGLRLIYYSQIVNDFQKGDIAEGYSVSREKKESFPLTVTSAQKNPTAFYLCASRKGQGSNTEAFFGQGTRLTVV.

V usage is TRBV5-1 and J usage is TRBJ1-1, with D possibly being TRBD1 (5 bases). Trimming shortened V by 6 bases and J by 1 base, and 7 bases separated the two germline ends. Germline V CDR1 and CDR2: SGHRS, YFSETQ. This CDR3 has 12 residues. The CDR3 here is CASTGANTEAFF. As DNA, the CDR3 is TGCGCCAGCACCGGGGCGAACACTGAAGCTTTCTTT. The variable domain in full, with the rest retrieved from reference TRBV5-1 and TRBJ1-1, is KAGVTQTPRYLIKTRGQQVTLSCSPISGHRSVSWYQQTPGQGLQFLFEYFSETQRNKGNFPGRFSGRQFSNSRSEMNVSTLELGDSALYLCASTGANTEAFFGQGTRLTVV.

This chain links TRBV27 with TRBJ1-2, with 8 bases aligning to TRBD1. V lost 6 bases to trimming and J lost 5 bases; unmatched junction nucleotides: 8. CDR3 length: 14 residues. Germline V gene sequence: CDR1 MNHEY, CDR2 SMNVEV (reference sequence). The CDR3: CASSPDRAGYGYTF. The CDR3 coding sequence is TGTGCCAGCAGCCCGGACAGGGCCGGTTATGGCTACACCTTC.

This clone was picked up a small number of times. The J gene is TRBJ2-2, the V gene TRBV19; D not resolved. This CDR3 contains 18 residues. The germline CDR1 and CDR2 sequences are LNHDA and SQIVND (reference sequence). V was shortened by 4 bases and J by 0 bases, with 18 bases between the two germline ends. The DNA for the CDR3 is TGTGCCAGTAGTAAAGTTCTGGTGGGCCCCGCGAACACCGGGGAGCTGTTTTTT. Amino acid sequence: CASSKVLVGPANTGELFF.

V is TRBV6-4 and J is TRBJ1-3, with 9 positions matching TRBD1. Germline CDR1 and CDR2: MRHNA and SNTAGT. The CDR3 sequence is 12 residues long. Unmatched junction bases numbered 2, after V lost 6 bases and J lost 8 bases. The CDR3: CASRDRGYTIYF. In nucleotides, the CDR3 is TGTGCCAGCAGGGACAGGGGATACACCATATATTTT.

This clone was seen a handful of times. The chain uses TRBV7-9 and TRBJ2-5; D gene uncertain. This CDR3 spans 12 amino acids. The germline gives CDR1 SEHNR, CDR2 FQNEAQ (reference sequence). Between the trimmed V and J ends, which lost 1 base and 3 bases, there was a span of 3 bases. The CDR3 bases are TGTGCCAGCAGCTTAGTGAAAGAGACCCAGTACTTC. The encoded protein is CASSLVKETQYF.

This clone was seen a single time. CDR3: CASSKGRNTEAFF. In DNA form, the CDR3 reads TGCGCCAGCAGTAAGGGTAGGAACACTGAAGCTTTCTTT. The rearrangement joins TRBV10-1 to TRBJ1-1; D call uncertain. Germline CDR1 WNHNN, CDR2 SYGVQD (reference sequence). This CDR3 contains 13 residues. Deletions cut 5 bases from V and 1 base from J, with 8 bases between.

The sample holds a few counts of this clone. This chain links TRBV28 with TRBJ1-1; D gene unclear. V was clipped by 6 bases and J by 5 bases, with 19 bases between them. The CDR3 contains 15 residues. Per germline, CDR1 MDHEN and CDR2 SYDVKM. CDR3 protein: CASRGMVLLRTEAFF. The CDR3 nucleotides are TGTGCCAGCAGGGGAATGGTGCTGCTGAGGACTGAAGCTTTCTTT.

This chain joins TRBV5-4 and TRBJ2-1, with 8 bases identical to TRBD1. From germline, CDR1 is SGHNT and CDR2 YYREEE (reference sequence). The J segment lost 5 bases and the V segment lost 0 bases, leaving 4 bases of the junction unmatched. CDR3 length: 15 amino acids. CDR3 sequence (DNA): TGTGCCAGCAGCTTGGGGCAGGGGGCAGACAATGAGCAGTTCTTC. Translation gives CASSLGQGADNEQFF.

CDR3 in amino acids: CAWSPRTGGSNQPQHF. CDR3 coding DNA: TGTGCCTGGAGTCCGAGGACAGGGGGAAGCAATCAGCCCCAGCATTTT. The J gene is TRBJ1-5, the V gene TRBV30; 10 bases agree with TRBD1. V shed 2 bases and J 1 base; nucleotides not matched to a gene: 5. This CDR3 has 16 residues. Germline assignment: CDR1 GTSNPN and CDR2 SVGIG (reference sequence).

There are a few counts of this clone. V is TRBV4-1 and J is TRBJ1-1, with a possible D match to TRBD1 (5 bases). The CDR3 loop spans 13 amino acids. Trimming removed 4 bases at V and 4 bases at J, with 10 bases between. CDR1 and CDR2 from the germline V gene are MGHRA and YSYEKL. CDR3 protein: CASSRSTGTEAFF. The CDR3 nucleotides read TGCGCCAGCAGCCGAAGCACAGGCACTGAAGCTTTCTTT.

This chain links TRBV28 with TRBJ2-1; 9 bases fit TRBD2. Per the germline V gene, CDR1 is MDHEN and CDR2 is SYDVKM. The V segment lost 3 bases and the J segment 7 bases; nucleotides outside the gene matches: 7. The CDR3 sequence is 15 residues long. The CDR3 DNA sequence: TGTGCCAGCAGTTTTCGGAGCGGGAGGCGGAATGAGCAGTTCTTC. Its protein is CASSFRSGRRNEQFF. The full variable domain, completed using reference TRBV28 and TRBJ2-1, is DVKVTQSSRYLVKRTGEKVFLECVQDMDHENMFWYRQDPGLGLRLIYFSYDVKMKEKGDIPEGYSVSREKKERFSLILESASTNQTSMYLCASSFRSGRRNEQFFGPGTRLTVL.

The V and J genes are TRBV18 and TRBJ1-3; D remains unclear. The germline CDR1 and CDR2 sequences are KGHSH and LQKENI. V lost 3 bases and J lost 0, with 12 bases in between. This CDR3 spans 16 amino acids. As DNA, the CDR3 is TGTGCCAGCTCACCCCTCGAGGCCCCCTCTGGAAACACCATATATTTT. Translation gives CASSPLEAPSGNTIYF.

V is TRBV7-9 and J is TRBJ1-1; D not resolved. V was shortened by 2 bases and J by 0 bases, with 10 bases between the two germline ends. This CDR3 spans 15 amino acids. Germline lookup yields CDR1 SEHNR and CDR2 FQNEAQ (reference sequence). In nucleotides, the CDR3 is TGTGCCAGCAGCTTATCTAGGGCAGTGAACACTGAAGCTTTCTTT. Protein sequence: CASSLSRAVNTEAFF.

The chain recombines TRBV5-6 with TRBJ1-2; D uncertain. Germline values: CDR1 SGHDT, CDR2 YYEEEE. CDR3 length equals 15 residues. Deletions cut 6 bases from V and 5 bases from J, with 20 bases between. CDR3 region: CASNPWTLASYGYTF. Here the CDR3 DNA reads TGTGCCAGCAACCCTTGGACGCTAGCCTCATATGGCTACACCTTC.

The chain links TRBV5-1 to TRBJ1-1; no reliable D call. Germline V gene sequence: CDR1 SGHRS, CDR2 YFSETQ. Trimming pared 4 bases from V and 4 bases from J, leaving 11 bases between. There are 13 residues in the CDR3. The CDR3 DNA follows: TGCGCCAGCAGCAGGACCCCGGGCACTGAAGCTTTCTTT. Protein sequence: CASSRTPGTEAFF.

In this sample, this clone turned up once. The chain's CDR3 is CASSDRGSDEKLFF. CDR3 nucleotide sequence: TGTGCCAGTAGTGACCGGGGTTCGGATGAAAAACTGTTTTTT. The chain links TRBV19 to TRBJ1-4, with no clear D. V shed 5 bases and J shed 6 bases, with 13 bases lying between them. The germline gives CDR1 LNHDA, CDR2 SQIVND (reference sequence). This CDR3 has 14 residues.

The CDR3: CASDRGRSTDTQYF. The CDR3 coding sequence is TGTGCCAGTGACCGGGGGCGAAGCACAGATACGCAGTATTTT. V and J are TRBV6-1 and TRBJ2-3; D might be TRBD1 or TRBD2, each matching 6 bases. CDR3 length: 14 residues. V shed 9 bases and J shed 0 bases, with 13 bases lying between them. Per germline, CDR1 MNHNS and CDR2 SASEGT.

The chain recombines TRBV6-5 with TRBJ1-1; no clear D. V was shortened by 2 bases and J by 3 bases, with 13 bases between the two germline ends. This CDR3 region has 15 residues. Germline V gene sequence: CDR1 MNHEY, CDR2 SVGAGI. Here the CDR3 DNA reads TGTGCCAGCAGTTACGGGTCAGCTCAAGACACTGAAGCTTTCTTT. Encoded protein: CASSYGSAQDTEAFF.

As DNA, the CDR3 is TGTGCCAGTAGTATCCAAGGCAGGTCAGAGACCCAGTACTTC. This codes for CASSIQGRSETQYF. The gene calls are TRBV19 and TRBJ2-5; D remains unclear. The V and J ends lost 3 bases and 4 bases respectively, with 12 bases between them. Germline V gene data show CDR1 as LNHDA and CDR2 as SQIVND (reference sequence). The CDR3 consists of 14 residues.

This sequence joins TRBV27 and TRBJ2-6; D gene unclear. CDR1 is MNHEY, CDR2 SMNVEV, per germline (reference sequence). Trimming removed 1 base at V and 4 bases at J, with 11 bases between. This CDR3 contains 16 residues. The CDR3 is CASSLFPTTGANVLTF. For the CDR3, the DNA is TGTGCCAGCAGTTTATTCCCCACTACCGGGGCCAACGTCCTGACTTTC.

The rearrangement joins TRBV6-5 to TRBJ2-7, with TRBD1 as a possible D gene (6 bases). The CDR3 covers 12 residues. Trimming stripped 6 bases from V and 7 bases from J, with 13 bases between. CDR1 MNHEY and CDR2 SVGAGI come from the germline V gene. The CDR3 bases are TGTGCCAGCAGACCACAGGGTACAGAGCAGTACTTC. This codes for CASRPQGTEQYF.

This clone was seen a handful of times. This chain joins TRBV14 and TRBJ2-7, with 12 bases fitting TRBD1. This CDR3 is 18 amino acids long. Germline values: CDR1 SGHDN, CDR2 FVKESK. The junction had 12 bases not matched to a gene; V was cut back by 0 bases and J by 6 bases. The CDR3 sequence: CASSQERRLGQGAREQYF. Here the CDR3 DNA reads TGTGCCAGCAGCCAAGAGAGGAGGCTGGGACAGGGGGCTCGCGAGCAGTACTTC.